This note documents a single T cell receptor (beta chain) sequence. This clone occurred a few times. Its target antigen remains unknown. No clone much larger than this one lies a single base away; base qualities are absent. Synthetic TCR analog templates were spiked into each PCR to estimate absolute template abundance from read counts. The immunoSEQ assay was used to amplify TCRbeta CDR3 regions from genomic DNA with bias-controlled V and J gene primers. Sequencing of rearranged TCRbeta segments was done at approximately 20X coverage. The published analysis was carried out like this. Clustering was used to correct sequencing errors, and CDR3s were annotated against IMGT to assign V, D and J genes. Downstream analyses used only productive TCRbeta rearrangements, leaving out any out-of-frame or stop-codon sequences. Clonality was calculated as one minus the Shannon entropy normalized by the log of the number of unique productive sequences. Clones differing between time points or between blood and tumor were identified using Fisher's exact test with Benjamini-Hochberg correction, with an adjusted p below 0.01 applied as the threshold. The table comes from immuneACCESS by way of TCRdb, which keeps in-frame sequences with V and J called. Part of the clones is missing from these tables; in studies checked, under half for an unresolved V gene and the rest for unknown reasons. That table supplies the V and J calls and clone size; D and trimming were determined from the DNA. Present in this sample are roughly 53,000 clones, roughly 85% of which were seen just once. The top ten hold about 14% of the sample.

V and J are truncated by 6 bases and 2 bases respectively, leaving an intervening sequence of 8 bases. CDR1 is given as SNHLY and CDR2 as FYNNEI, both from the germline V gene. The cysteine opens and the phenylalanine closes a CDR3 of 13 amino acids. Solely the CDR3 DNA is kept, with 39 bases framed from the first base. In light of the paper, this sample's time point label describes: pretreatment peripheral blood. The cohort comprised 25 to 30 patients with locally advanced or metastatic urothelial carcinoma treated at Memorial Sloan Kettering on a trial protocol. Peripheral blood mononuclear cells were collected pretreatment and during treatment, with between 1 and 8 total time points obtained per patient. The Qiagen DNeasy Blood extraction kit was used to purify genomic DNA from total PBMCs and from tumor samples. PBMCs were collected pretreatment and during treatment and were isolated and stored as previously described.

These data belong to a study of PD-L1 blockade in urothelial cancer listed by TCRdb under 2017. Background on the whole study: Every patient began therapy around 2014 and was given atezolizumab 1,200 mg intravenously every 3 weeks. Blood samples gave median yields of approximately 130,000 T cells and 80,000 to 90,000 unique TCRs, along with a median clonality of 0.080. In the same patients who had TCR sequencing, pretreatment tumors also underwent whole exome sequencing and RNA sequencing. Several patients achieved durable clinical benefit and fewer than 25 did not. About 90% of the 29 patients were males with bladder-origin urothelial cancer, and 18 of 29 reported a prior smoking history. Patients had an ECOG performance status of 0 or 1 and had received between 0 and 3 prior chemotherapy regimens. Pretreatment blood TCR-seq was available for around 29 patients, at least one posttreatment blood collection was obtained for around 24 patients, and tumor TCR-seq was available for around 24 patients. Pretreatment tumor samples, along with matched peripheral blood serially collected before and after atezolizumab treatment, were subjected to TCR sequencing. An exploratory multi-omic analysis was conducted of the somatic, immune and clinical correlates of response to PD-L1 blockade with atezolizumab in urothelial cancer. Durable clinical benefit was defined as progression-free survival longer than 6 months, and TCR features were also tested against progression-free and overall survival. Blood samples were analyzed at 3 weeks after treatment start (second dose) and at 6 weeks after treatment start. What the work shows at the level of the full study, not this receptor alone: Among patients with durable benefit, tumor-associated TCR clones showed greater expansion in peripheral blood 3 weeks after treatment started (n ≈ 20, p = 0.022). Small sample size (n of about 30) and many exploratory analyses mean the results are intended to be hypothesis-generating. Improved progression-free and overall survival was found to be associated with pretreatment peripheral blood TCR clonality below the median.

The specimen comprised PBMCs, sampled around atezolizumab (anti-PD-L1) treatment. This chain joins TRBV2 to TRBJ1-3; no D gene call is confident. This TCR derives from a woman aged 55-69 years with urothelial cancer. The nucleotide sequence reads TGTGCCAGCAGCGAACTAACTGGAAACACCATATATTTT. The translation is CASSELTGNTIYF.